The clone carrying this TCR beta chain has ten or more counts. The target antigen is unknown. Then a second PCR, running about 6 to 12 cycles, was carried out with a sample-barcoded 5' primer and a J-beta primer mix. Samples each returned at least 3 million CDR3-containing paired-end reads. One entry per CDR3 protein, called by TCRdb with MiXCR from the 5' RACE reads. Of some 1.5 million distinct CDR3 sequences in the sample, over 25% were seen once. The data originate from a study of blood T cells in healthy people across ages. Study observations and caveats: Naive T cell percentage showed a strong correlation with the diversity of TCR beta.

V lost 1 base and J lost 0; bases outside the gene matches: 12. This CDR3 is built from 18 residues. Per germline, CDR1 LNHNV and CDR2 YYDKDF (reference sequence). The sequence derives from a young woman in good health. The sample was blood. The chain uses TRBV15 and TRBJ2-7, with 7 bases fitting TRBD2. CDR3 in DNA: TGTGCCACCAGCAGAGCCCAAATTTGGGGGGGAGGCTCCTACGAGCAGTACTTC. Its protein product is CATSRAQIWGGGSYEQYF. Drawing the rest from reference TRBV15 and TRBJ2-7, the complete variable domain is DAMVIQNPRYQVTQFGKPVTLSCSQTLNHNVMYWYQQKSSQAPKLLFHYYDKDFNNEADTPDNFQSRRPNTSFCFLDIRSPGLGDTAMYLCATSRAQIWGGGSYEQYFGPGTRLTVT.